The sequence of this T cell receptor (beta chain) was determined in a study of metastatic and nonmetastatic thyroid tumors. Thyroid surgery took place with no prior treatment in any patient. This clone showed up many times. TCRdb reassembled clones from the PCR reads with MiXCR. The sample yields about 93,000 clones, 9.5% to 15% seen once. CDR3 length: 13 residues. Germline CDR1 and CDR2: MGHRA and YSYEKL. The V gene lost 6 bases and the J gene lost 4 bases, with 13 bases spanning the gap. The origin of this receptor is a female donor with papillary thyroid cancer or a benign thyroid nodule (not recorded which). Some clones in this sample may be carry-over from other donors' samples. J is TRBJ2-7 and V is TRBV4-1; D unclear. The sequencing input was blood. The CDR3 is CASRSQTGYEQYF. CDR3 bases: TGCGCCAGCAGAAGTCAGACCGGGTACGAGCAGTACTTC.